This TCR beta chain was found in a study of blood T cell repertoires in COVID-19. Overall study context: COVID-19 samples from acute and convalescent phases originated in the United States, Italy and Spain. PBMCs, B-cell-depleted T cells, or T cells were the source of the cDNA or gDNA that made up the material.

The CDR3 consists of 14 residues. The germline gives CDR1 LNHDA, CDR2 SQIVND (reference sequence). Losses at the gene ends were 4 bases for V and 0 bases for J; bases not matched to a gene: 2. How the authors handled the data: Scientists estimated how many nucleated cells there were by amplifying reference gene primers. TCRdb's table, derived via immunoSEQ multiplex PCR, lists solely in-frame clones and lacks some. V and J calls and clone size are those listed in that table; D and trimming were worked out from the DNA. The data show 200,000 to 250,000 clones, almost 90% seen once. The chain couples TRBV19 to TRBJ2-7, with TRBD1 identical over 8 bases. The sample comprised peripheral blood. The receptor comes from an elderly man with acute or convalescent COVID-19. The CDR3 reads CASSRDRSSYEQYF. The CDR3 DNA reads as TGTGCCAGTAGTAGGGACAGGAGCTCCTACGAGCAGTACTTC.